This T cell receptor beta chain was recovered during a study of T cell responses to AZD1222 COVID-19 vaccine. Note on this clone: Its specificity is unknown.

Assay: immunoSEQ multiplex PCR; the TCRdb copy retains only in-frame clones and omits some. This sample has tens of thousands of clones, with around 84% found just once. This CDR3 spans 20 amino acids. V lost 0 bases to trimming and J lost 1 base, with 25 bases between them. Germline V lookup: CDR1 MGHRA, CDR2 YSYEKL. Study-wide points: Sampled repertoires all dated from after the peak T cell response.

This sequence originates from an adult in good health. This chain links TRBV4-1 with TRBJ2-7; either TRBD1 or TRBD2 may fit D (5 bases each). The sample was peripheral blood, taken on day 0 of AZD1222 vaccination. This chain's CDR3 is CASSQDLFFSWQGPSYEQYF. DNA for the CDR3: TGCGCCAGCAGCCAAGATCTTTTTTTTTCTTGGCAGGGACCGTCCTACGAGCAGTACTTC.